This TCR beta chain was obtained from a study of T cell responses to AZD1222 COVID-19 vaccine. Points from the study as a whole: The donor group comprised mostly white British people and more females; the analysis possibly underestimated clonal diversity. Baseline antibody screening turned up just a handful of seropositive AZD1222 recipients. Nearly half of spike-specific TCRs reportedly target variant regions that are unmutated in the B.1.351 and B.1.1.7 variants.

Worth noting for this clone: Antigen specificity is unknown.

The V gene end was trimmed by 0 bases and the J gene end by 6 bases; junction bases not matched to a gene: 6. This CDR3 contains 14 residues. The germline V gene has CDR1 SGHRS and CDR2 YFSETQ. Some clones are missing from TCRdb's copy, which holds only in-frame ones; the method was immunoSEQ multiplex PCR. The data contain about 170,000 clones, about 85% of them singletons. The TCR was taken from an adult in good health. The specimen comprised peripheral blood, sampled on day 0 of AZD1222 vaccination. This chain joins TRBV5-1 and TRBJ2-7; TRBD2 matches 7 bases. The chain's CDR3 is CASSLAWGGSEQYF. DNA of the CDR3: TGCGCCAGCAGCTTGGCCTGGGGGGGAAGCGAGCAGTACTTC. Filled out from reference TRBV5-1 and TRBJ2-7, the complete variable domain reads KAGVTQTPRYLIKTRGQQVTLSCSPISGHRSVSWYQQTPGQGLQFLFEYFSETQRNKGNFPGRFSGRQFSNSRSEMNVSTLELGDSALYLCASSLAWGGSEQYFGPGTRLTVT.